There are a few counts of the clone carrying this T cell receptor (beta chain). Its specificity is not known. This sample was included in a study of circulating and synovial CD4+ cells in juvenile arthritis. The V gene's germline CDR1 is LNHDA and CDR2 SQIVND (reference sequence). V lost 7 bases and J 0 bases, leaving 13 bases between the germline ends. The CDR3 is 16 amino acids. Whole-study results and caveats: Shared-clonotype fractions with synovium likely underestimate full repertoire overlap.

TCRdb's table, derived via immunoSEQ multiplex PCR, lists solely in-frame clones and lacks some. The table lists some 16,000 clones, 90% to 95% of them singletons, with roughly 0.75% in the top ten. The sequenced sample consisted of CD4+ T cells from blood. The clonotype comes from a human donor with juvenile idiopathic arthritis. The rearrangement uses TRBV19 and TRBJ2-6; the D gene is possibly TRBD1 (7 bases). In nucleotides, the CDR3 is TGTGCCAGTAATCGCGGGACAGCCTCTGGGGCCAACGTCCTGACTTTC. Translation: CASNRGTASGANVLTF.